One and the same sample provided the 15 T cell receptor beta chains below, sequenced in a study of human T cells and chemical hapten exposure. Using its own MiXCR run on the RACE reads, TCRdb lists one record per CDR3 protein. The table records around 380,000 distinct CDR3 sequences, about 4.4% of them present only once. Described time point: patch test 1, 2 weeks after DPC sensitization. The treatment is: therapeutic diphenylcyclopropenone sensitization with weekly scalp DPC. The sequenced sample was whole blood, obtained in connection with sensitization to the hapten diphenylcyclopropenone (DPC). The receptors were sampled from a woman in her forties or fifties with alopecia areata. Some clones in this sample may be carry-over from other donors' samples.

At least ten counts were recorded for this clonotype. CDR3 in amino acids: CASSHGTQETQYF. As DNA, the CDR3 is TGTGCCAGCAGTCACGGGACCCAAGAGACCCAGTACTTC. This chain joins TRBV6-2 or TRBV6-3 and TRBJ2-5, with D possibly being TRBD1 or TRBD2 (5 bases each). Germline V gives CDR1 MNHEY, CDR2 SVGEGT. The V end lost 5 bases, the J end lost 1 base, and 8 bases lay between the germline ends. This CDR3 is built from 13 residues.

The chain couples TRBV12-3 or TRBV12-4 to TRBJ2-6, with 8 bases that match TRBD1. CDR3 length: 15 residues. The trim removed 6 bases at V and 4 bases at J, leaving 5 bases unmatched. The CDR3 sequence is CASRVTGGGANVLTF. The DNA of the CDR3 is TGTGCCAGCAGGGTAACAGGGGGAGGGGCCAACGTCCTGACTTTC.

This clonotype was observed a handful of times. This rearrangement joins TRBV7-9 to TRBJ2-1; TRBD1 might be the D (6 bases). CDR1 and CDR2 from the germline V gene are SEHNR and FQNEAQ (reference sequence). The CDR3 is 14 residues long. Trimming cost V 4 bases and J 6 bases, with 13 bases left between them. CDR3 protein: CASSWDTRGNEQFF. The DNA of the CDR3 is TGTGCCAGCAGCTGGGACACGAGGGGCAATGAGCAGTTCTTC.

Worth noting for this clonotype: A clone one base away is much larger, so this may be a read error. The chain couples TRBV29-1 to TRBJ2-7; 7 bases map to TRBD2. Germline values: CDR1 SQVTM, CDR2 ANQGSEA. Trimming at V came to 7 bases and at J to 3 bases, leaving 9 bases not matched to a gene. The CDR3 has 13 residues. The CDR3 spells CSARTSYFYEQYF. As DNA, the CDR3 is TGCAGCGCCCGGACTAGTTACTTCTACGAGCAGTACTTC.

This clonotype was recorded many times. CDR3 loop: CSVERYARGAFF. CDR3 in DNA: TGCAGCGTGGAAAGGTACGCGAGGGGAGCTTTCTTT. The rearrangement uses TRBV29-1 and TRBJ1-1, with D perhaps TRBD1 (5 bases). Deletions cut 6 bases from V and 10 bases from J, with 18 bases between. Germline-derived CDR1 and CDR2 are SQVTM and ANQGSEA. This CDR3 has 12 residues.

This clonotype was counted many times. The chain has TRBV25-1 and TRBJ2-3, with D possibly matching TRBD2 (6 bases). This CDR3 contains 15 residues. V was pared by 5 bases and J by 2 bases, with 14 bases between. Germline lookup yields CDR1 MGHDK and CDR2 SYGVNS. CDR3 residues: CASSQRAGLTDTQYF. In DNA form, the CDR3 reads TGTGCCAGCAGTCAGCGAGCGGGCCTCACAGATACGCAGTATTTT.

The chain employs TRBV29-1 and TRBJ2-1; TRBD1 is a possible D gene (5 bases). Germline assignment: CDR1 SQVTM and CDR2 ANQGSEA. Trimming left V 6 bases short and J 2 bases short, with 8 bases between. This CDR3 is 12 amino acids long. Here the CDR3 DNA reads TGCAGCGTAGACAGTACCTACAATGAGCAGTTCTTC. It is translated as CSVDSTYNEQFF.

This clonotype was seen more than once but under ten times. V usage is TRBV29-1 and J usage is TRBJ2-7; D perhaps matches TRBD2 (5 bases). CDR1 and CDR2 (germline): SQVTM, ANQGSEA. Trimming left V 3 bases short and J 7 bases short, with 13 bases between. CDR3 length: 12 amino acids. The CDR3 reads CSVEEARREQYF. CDR3 DNA sequence: TGCAGCGTTGAGGAGGCAAGACGAGAGCAGTACTTC.

There are many counts of this clonotype. V is TRBV7-9 and J is TRBJ1-2; 9 nucleotides line up with TRBD1. Trimming at V came to 4 bases and at J to 2 bases, leaving 5 bases not matched to a gene. CDR1 and CDR2 from the germline V gene are SEHNR and FQNEAQ (reference sequence). The CDR3 extends over 15 amino acids. The DNA of the CDR3 is TGTGCCAGCAGCTCATACAGGGGGCTGAACTATGGCTACACCTTC. Amino acids: CASSSYRGLNYGYTF.

This clonotype was counted many times. The chain is built from TRBV11-2 and TRBJ1-2; D is possibly TRBD1 (6 bases). CDR3 length: 16 residues. Trimming stripped 4 bases from V and 4 bases from J, with 19 bases between. Germline values: CDR1 SGHAT, CDR2 FQNNGV. CDR3 in amino acids: CASSSRGTMSGYGYTF. CDR3 coding DNA: TGTGCCAGCAGCTCGAGGGGGACCATGAGCGGCTATGGCTACACCTTC.

As DNA, the CDR3 is TGTGCCAGCAGCCCCCCCCGGGACAGGGGACCCGACGCTGAAGCTTTCTTT. This gives the protein CASSPPRDRGPDAEAFF. This chain connects TRBV5-6 to TRBJ1-1; 10 positions match TRBD1. CDR3 size: 17 residues. The germline gives CDR1 SGHDT, CDR2 YYEEEE. J gave up 6 bases and V 4 bases, and 15 bases lay outside the gene matches. Full variable domain (outside the CDR3, taken from reference TRBV5-6 and TRBJ1-1): DAGVTQSPTHLIKTRGQQVTLRCSPKSGHDTVSWYQQALGQGPQFIFQYYEEEERQRGNFPDRFSGHQFPNYSSELNVNALLLGDSALYLCASSPPRDRGPDAEAFFGQGTRLTVV.

This clonotype was counted between two and nine times. The V call is TRBV6-1, the J call TRBJ1-5; D is undetermined. Germline CDR1 is MNHNS and CDR2 is SASEGT. Trimming stripped 7 bases from V and 2 bases from J, with 15 bases between. The CDR3 has 15 residues. The DNA for the CDR3 is TGTGCCAGCACCCTCCTAACGCAGGGCAATCAGCCCCAGCATTTT. It specifies CASTLLTQGNQPQHF.

The sample holds many counts of this clonotype. This CDR3 reads CASSYPNNEQFF. The CDR3 DNA reads TGTGCCAGCAGTTACCCGAACAATGAGCAGTTCTTC. V usage is TRBV6-6 and J usage is TRBJ2-1; D unresolved. Trimming stripped 2 bases from V and 5 bases from J, with 4 bases between. The CDR3 totals 12 residues. The germline V gene encodes CDR1 MNHNY and CDR2 SVGAGI (reference sequence).

This clonotype was counted at least ten times. The chain couples TRBV7-2 to TRBJ1-1; 9 bases align to TRBD1. The CDR3 has 15 amino acids. CDR1 SGHTA and CDR2 FQGNSA come from the germline V gene. V lost 4 bases, J lost 1 base, and 4 bases stayed unmatched. This CDR3 reads CASSSTGGWNTEAFF. In nucleotides, the CDR3 is TGTGCCAGCAGCTCAACAGGGGGCTGGAACACTGAAGCTTTCTTT. The full variable domain, with the rest looked up from reference TRBV7-2 and TRBJ1-1, is GAGVSQSPSNKVTEKGKDVELRCDPISGHTALYWYRQSLGQGLEFLIYFQGNSAPDKSGLPSDRFSAERTGGSVSTLTIQRTQQEDSAVYLCASSSTGGWNTEAFFGQGTRLTVV.

The chain links TRBV29-1 to TRBJ2-1; TRBD2 might be the D (5 bases). From germline, CDR1 is SQVTM and CDR2 ANQGSEA. CDR3 length: 11 residues. Trimming cost V 3 bases and J 8 bases, with 8 bases left between them. The CDR3 sequence is CSVEASYEQFF. In nucleotides, the CDR3 is TGCAGCGTTGAGGCTAGCTATGAGCAGTTCTTC.